The 2 T cell receptor beta chains listed next were all sequenced from one sample in a study of siplizumab effects on memory and regulatory T cells. Assay used: immunoSEQ multiplex PCR; TCRdb lists only in-frame clones, some missing. Among over 85,000 clones listed, around 94% were seen once. Sequencing was done on a sample of non-Treg CD4+ T cells sorted from blood. These receptors were taken from a human donor in good health.

CDR3 DNA: TGTGCCTTGAAAGGGGCGAACACCGGGGAGCTGTTTTTT. Translated, it gives CALKGANTGELFF. The rearrangement links TRBV30 to TRBJ2-2, with D maybe TRBD1 (5 bases). Germline V lookup: CDR1 GTSNPN, CDR2 SVGIG (reference sequence). The V end lost 7 bases, the J end lost 0 bases, and 9 bases lay between the germline ends. This CDR3 has 13 residues.

The chain links TRBV5-5 to TRBJ2-7; unclear D gene. Trimming removed 3 bases at V and 3 bases at J, with 4 bases between. CDR1 and CDR2 from the germline V gene are SGHKS and YYEKEE (reference sequence). The CDR3 is 11 amino acids. In DNA form, the CDR3 reads TGTGCCAGCAGCTCACACTACGAGCAGTACTTC. Translated: CASSSHYEQYF.